This entry features one T cell receptor beta chain sequence. This entry comes from a study of glioma-infiltrating T cells after dendritic cell vaccination. The CDR3 loop spans 13 amino acids. Trimming shortened V by 5 bases and J by 7 bases, and 12 bases separated the two germline ends. Germline loops: CDR1 PRHDT, CDR2 FYEKMQ (reference sequence). Time point described: after dendritic cell vaccination, including at tumor progression/relapse. Assay used: immunoSEQ multiplex PCR; TCRdb lists only in-frame clones, some missing. The sample lists more than 85,000 clones; 90% were seen once. The TCR comes from a human donor with glioblastoma. The sample here was blood, taken after dendritic cell vaccination. The chain recombines TRBV13 with TRBJ2-1; D perhaps matches TRBD2 (8 bases). CDR3 DNA sequence: TGTGCCAGCAGCCGGGAGGGGGCTAATGAGCAGTTCTTC. Amino acids: CASSREGANEQFF. The whole variable domain, remainder taken from reference TRBV13 and TRBJ2-1, is AAGVIQSPRHLIKEKRETATLKCYPIPRHDTVYWYQQGPGQDPQFLISFYEKMQSDKGSIPDRFSAQQFSDYHSELNMSSLELGDSALYFCASSREGANEQFFGPGTRLTVL.